What follows are 15 T cell receptor beta chains derived from one specimen sequenced in a study of memory CD4+ T cells and cytomegalovirus serostatus. Single viable CD3+CD4+CD8-CD45RO+ cells were sorted as the memory CD4+ T cells. Sequencing was performed with immunoSEQ multiplex PCR; in TCRdb, only in-frame clones are kept and a portion is missing. This repertoire shows 56,000 or so clones, around 80% found once; its top ten account for roughly 1.7%. Sequencing input: memory CD4+ T cells from blood. The origin of the receptors is an adult in good health and CMV-seronegative.

The chain carries TRBV5-4 and TRBJ1-1, with no clear D. Germline V gene data show CDR1 as SGHNT and CDR2 as YYREEE (reference sequence). The CDR3 sequence is 12 residues long. Trimming took off 5 bases at V and 7 bases at J, with 12 bases between the two ends. In DNA, the CDR3 is TGTGCCAGCAGTTTCCCGGGTCTTGAAGCTTTCTTT. Its protein product is CASSFPGLEAFF.

The chain has TRBV7-2 and TRBJ2-2; maybe TRBD2 (6 bases). Germline assignment: CDR1 SGHTA and CDR2 FQGNSA. CDR3 size: 13 residues. Trimming took off 6 bases at V and 6 bases at J, with 11 bases between the two ends. The CDR3 loop is CASRAGAAGELFF. Written as DNA, the CDR3 is TGTGCCAGCAGAGCGGGCGCAGCCGGGGAGCTGTTTTTT.

The rearrangement uses TRBV10-3 and TRBJ1-2; D is undetermined. Germline values: CDR1 ENHRY, CDR2 SYGVKD. The CDR3 length is 13 residues. V shed 4 bases and J shed 7 bases, with 13 bases lying between them. The CDR3: CAISARRESGYTF. The CDR3 DNA reads as TGTGCCATCAGTGCTAGGAGGGAGAGTGGCTACACCTTC.

The genes are TRBV5-1 and TRBJ2-3; D may be TRBD2 (6 bases). The CDR3 sequence is 14 residues long. Germline-derived CDR1 and CDR2 are SGHRS and YFSETQ. V was pared by 3 bases and J by 4 bases, with 12 bases between. DNA of the CDR3: TGCGCCAGCAGCTCGGAGGGGAGCGCAGATACGCAGTATTTT. Translated, it gives CASSSEGSADTQYF.

This chain uses TRBV27 with TRBJ2-7; the D gene is possibly TRBD1 (5 bases). Between the trimmed V and J ends, which lost 3 bases and 0 bases, there was a span of 9 bases. The CDR3 is made up of 14 amino acids. Germline V gives CDR1 MNHEY, CDR2 SMNVEV (reference sequence). CDR3 sequence reads: CASSFRVLSYEQYF. The CDR3 DNA follows: TGTGCCAGCAGTTTCAGGGTACTCTCCTACGAGCAGTACTTC.

V usage is TRBV5-6 and J usage is TRBJ2-5; D is unresolved. The CDR3 has 14 amino acids. Germline CDR1 SGHDT, CDR2 YYEEEE. Trimming shortened V by 4 bases and J by 0 bases, and 10 bases separated the two germline ends. In DNA, the CDR3 is TGTGCCAGCAGCCTGGACGCGTACCAAGAGACCCAGTACTTC. Protein sequence: CASSLDAYQETQYF.

This sequence joins TRBV5-1 and TRBJ2-1, with 8 nucleotides matching TRBD2. V shed 7 bases and J 6 bases; nucleotides not matched to a gene: 9. The CDR3 runs to 14 residues. Looked up from germline, CDR1 is SGHRS and CDR2 is YFSETQ. The CDR3 nucleotides are TGCGCCAGCGCCGGGATAGCGGGGAGCAATGAGCAGTTCTTC. This encodes CASAGIAGSNEQFF. The complete variable domain, with remaining parts taken from reference TRBV5-1 and TRBJ2-1, reads KAGVTQTPRYLIKTRGQQVTLSCSPISGHRSVSWYQQTPGQGLQFLFEYFSETQRNKGNFPGRFSGRQFSNSRSEMNVSTLELGDSALYLCASAGIAGSNEQFFGPGTRLTVL.

This rearrangement joins TRBV7-3 to TRBJ2-1; possibly TRBD2 for D (6 bases). The V end lost 7 bases, the J end lost 0 bases, and 16 bases lay between the germline ends. The germline V gene encodes CDR1 SGHTA and CDR2 FQGTGA. There are 16 residues in the CDR3. CDR3 in amino acids: CASTSQAGISYNEQFF. The DNA of the CDR3 is TGTGCCAGCACTAGCCAGGCGGGGATCTCCTACAATGAGCAGTTCTTC.

The rearrangement joins TRBV28 to TRBJ1-4; the D is unclear. V lost 6 bases and J lost 5, with 19 bases in between. CDR3 length equals 16 residues. CDR1 is MDHEN, CDR2 SYDVKM, per germline. CDR3 loop: CASSSSPPTWNEKLFF. DNA of the CDR3: TGTGCCAGCAGCTCCAGCCCCCCTACCTGGAATGAAAAACTGTTTTTT. Filled out from reference TRBV28 and TRBJ1-4, the complete variable domain reads DVKVTQSSRYLVKRTGEKVFLECVQDMDHENMFWYRQDPGLGLRLIYFSYDVKMKEKGDIPEGYSVSREKKERFSLILESASTNQTSMYLCASSSSPPTWNEKLFFGSGTQLSVL.

The chain recombines TRBV7-9 with TRBJ2-7, with 9 bases fitting TRBD1. V lost 5 bases to trimming and J lost 5 bases; unmatched junction nucleotides: 10. The CDR3 contains 15 residues. Germline V gene lookup returns CDR1 SEHNR and CDR2 FQNEAQ (reference sequence). CDR3 sequence: CASSRDGTGSHEQYF. Here the CDR3 DNA reads TGTGCCAGCAGCCGTGACGGGACAGGGTCCCACGAGCAGTACTTC.

The CDR3 coding sequence is TGTGCCAGTTTGGAGAGGGGCAAGAAGGACACTGAAGCTTTCTTT. This gives the protein CASLERGKKDTEAFF. The V gene is TRBV25-1, the J gene TRBJ1-1, with D possibly being TRBD1 (5 bases). Germline V gene data show CDR1 as MGHDK and CDR2 as SYGVNS. V shed 9 bases and J shed 3 bases, with 20 bases lying between them. There are 15 residues in the CDR3.

This clone has more than one count but fewer than ten. The gene calls are TRBV6-5 and TRBJ2-2, with TRBD2 matching 7 bases. Trimming at V came to 11 bases and at J to 4 bases, leaving 7 bases not matched to a gene. CDR3 length equals 13 residues. Germline CDR1 reads MNHEY; CDR2 reads SVGAGI. The CDR3 is CAVRERGTGELFF. CDR3 nucleotide sequence: TGTGCCGTAAGAGAGCGGGGCACCGGGGAGCTGTTTTTT.

The rearrangement uses TRBV7-9 and TRBJ1-4, with D unclear. Trimming pared 5 bases from V and 1 base from J, leaving 11 bases between. The CDR3 length is 15 residues. CDR1 and CDR2 from the germline V gene are SEHNR and FQNEAQ (reference sequence). The CDR3 DNA follows: TGTGCCAGCAGCCCGAAGCGGAGAACTAATGAAAAACTGTTTTTT. Encoded protein: CASSPKRRTNEKLFF. Combining the CDR3 with reference TRBV7-9 and TRBJ1-4 gives the whole variable domain DTGVSQNPRHKITKRGQNVTFRCDPISEHNRLYWYRQTLGQGPEFLTYFQNEAQLEKSRLLSDRFSAERPKGSFSTLEIQRTEQGDSAMYLCASSPKRRTNEKLFFGSGTQLSVL.

V gene TRBV2 combines with J gene TRBJ1-3; D is ambiguous. The CDR3 covers 15 residues. V was cut by 6 bases and J by 4 bases, with 16 bases left in between. Germline V lookup: CDR1 SNHLY, CDR2 FYNNEI. CDR3 amino acids: CASRRTEGTGNTIYF. DNA for the CDR3: TGTGCCAGCAGGAGGACCGAGGGTACGGGAAACACCATATATTTT. Drawing the rest from reference TRBV2 and TRBJ1-3, the complete variable domain is EPEVTQTPSHQVTQMGQEVILRCVPISNHLYFYWYRQILGQKVEFLVSFYNNEISEKSEIFDDQFSVERPDGSNFTLKIRSTKLEDSAMYFCASRRTEGTGNTIYFGEGSWLTVV.

The chain has TRBV9 and TRBJ1-3; unclear D gene. V was trimmed by 0 bases and J by 6 bases, leaving 10 bases between them. The CDR3 is 14 amino acids. Germline CDR1 reads SGDLS; CDR2 reads YYNGEE. CDR3 nucleotides: TGTGCCAGCAGCGTAGGACCAGGAGAAAACACCATATATTTT. Its translation: CASSVGPGENTIYF.